This T cell receptor (beta chain) was recorded in a study of blood T cell repertoires in COVID-19. Study context: Samples came from the United States, Italy and Spain, spanning acute and convalescent COVID-19. Sources were T cells, B-cell-depleted T cells, or PBMCs; the material itself was cDNA or gDNA.

This CDR3 has 15 residues. Germline CDR1 is SEHNR and CDR2 is FQNEAQ (reference sequence). J lost 5 bases, V lost 5 bases, and 7 bases had no gene match. Per the study methods: Reference gene primer amplification gave nucleated cell count estimates. Sequenced by immunoSEQ multiplex PCR; TCRdb stores in-frame clones only, minus some. V and J calls and clone size follow that table, whereas D and trimming were derived from the DNA. The sample carries under 250,000 clones, around 86% recorded once. This sequence originates from a man between 25 and 39 years old who had recovered from COVID-19. Sequenced material: peripheral blood. This chain uses TRBV7-9 with TRBJ2-2; TRBD2 matches 8 bases. The CDR3 sequence is CASSNPGLGTGELFF. The DNA for the CDR3 is TGTGCCAGCAGCAACCCGGGACTAGGGACCGGGGAGCTGTTTTTT.